A single sample gave rise to the 26 T cell receptor beta chains below, sequenced in a study of beta chain features in type 1 diabetes. Which antigens these TCRs recognize remains unknown. Reverse transcription of all isolated RNA meant that expressed TCRB transcripts were sequenced. Method: immunoSEQ multiplex PCR; TCRdb's copy keeps in-frame clones and lacks some. The table shows 200,000 to 300,000 clones, with approximately 15% occurring only once. Whole-study results and caveats: Among patients with Type 1 diabetes, TCRB CDR3s were moderately but significantly shorter in every one of the four CD4+ subsets.

Sequencing was carried out using naive CD4+ T cells from blood. Receptor source: a man under 40 with type 1 diabetes.

The rearrangement joins TRBV11-3 to TRBJ2-2; 9 positions agree with TRBD1. The J segment lost 7 bases and the V segment lost 5 bases, leaving 8 bases of the junction unmatched. This CDR3 has 15 residues. The germline V gene has CDR1 SGHNT and CDR2 YENEEA. CDR3 nucleotides: TGTGCCAGCAGCGCCCGACAGGGGGTGGGCGGGGAGCTGTTTTTT. Translating it yields CASSARQGVGGELFF.

The gene calls are TRBV13 and TRBJ1-1; D is unclear. Between the trimmed V and J ends, which lost 5 bases and 2 bases, there was a span of 9 bases. Germline CDR1 is PRHDT and CDR2 is FYEKMQ (reference sequence). The CDR3 covers 13 residues. In DNA form, the CDR3 reads TGTGCCAGCAGCCTGGAGGAAAACACTGAAGCTTTCTTT. Amino acids: CASSLEENTEAFF.

A few counts support this clone. The chain is built from TRBV5-1 and TRBJ2-1, with TRBD2 matching over 12 bases. The junction had 9 bases not matched to a gene; V was cut back by 4 bases and J by 10 bases. The CDR3 runs 15 residues. Per germline, CDR1 SGHRS and CDR2 YFSETQ. The CDR3: CASSIASGGAREQFF. The CDR3 nucleotides are TGCGCCAGCAGCATCGCTAGCGGGGGGGCCCGGGAGCAGTTCTTC.

This clone was recorded a few times. V is TRBV18 and J is TRBJ2-7; TRBD1 matches 7 bases. The CDR3 loop spans 15 amino acids. Germline loops: CDR1 KGHSH, CDR2 LQKENI. J gave up 5 bases and V 2 bases, and 9 bases lay outside the gene matches. CDR3 nucleotide sequence: TGTGCCAGCTCACCAGTCAACAGGGGACCGGACGAGCAGTACTTC. It yields the protein CASSPVNRGPDEQYF.

This sequence joins TRBV5-4 and TRBJ2-3; 13 bases fit TRBD2. Germline V gene sequence: CDR1 SGHNT, CDR2 YYREEE (reference sequence). The CDR3 loop spans 15 amino acids. The V gene end was trimmed by 4 bases and the J gene end by 4 bases; junction bases not matched to a gene: 3. CDR3 region: CASSQGLAGADTQYF. DNA of the CDR3: TGTGCCAGCAGCCAAGGACTAGCGGGAGCAGATACGCAGTATTTT.

The J gene is TRBJ2-7, the V gene TRBV5-1, with TRBD2 identical over 8 bases. This CDR3 has 14 amino acids. Per the germline V gene, CDR1 is SGHRS and CDR2 is YFSETQ. V lost 5 bases, J lost 6 bases, and 10 bases stayed unmatched. CDR3 DNA: TGCGCCAGCAGATACCTGACTAGCGATAGCGAGCAGTACTTC. Residues: CASRYLTSDSEQYF.

A few counts support this clone. The V gene is TRBV18, the J gene TRBJ2-1, with D perhaps matching TRBD2 (6 bases). V gave up 5 bases and J gave up 8 bases, with 19 bases separating them. Germline lookup yields CDR1 KGHSH and CDR2 LQKENI. This CDR3 region has 15 residues. The CDR3 bases are TGTGCCAGCTCATCCCGGGCGACCGGAGGGGATGAGCAGTTCTTC. Protein product: CASSSRATGGDEQFF.

This clone was found a few times. This chain connects TRBV11-2 to TRBJ2-1; 10 nucleotides align to TRBD2. The V segment lost 8 bases and the J segment 2 bases; nucleotides outside the gene matches: 3. The germline CDR1 and CDR2 sequences are SGHAT and FQNNGV. The CDR3 totals 14 residues. The chain's CDR3 is CASGTSDTYNEQFF. In DNA form, the CDR3 reads TGTGCCAGCGGGACTAGCGACACCTACAATGAGCAGTTCTTC.

The chain employs TRBV28 and TRBJ2-1, with 7 bases fitting TRBD2. V lost 4 bases and J lost 12; bases outside the gene matches: 9. The CDR3 is 13 amino acids. Germline V CDR1 and CDR2: MDHEN, SYDVKM. The CDR3 DNA sequence: TGTGCCAGCAGTTCCGCGGGGAGGGAGGGGCAGTTCTTC. Translated: CASSSAGREGQFF.

The V gene is TRBV18, the J gene TRBJ1-5, with D possibly matching TRBD1 (5 bases). Germline loops: CDR1 KGHSH, CDR2 LQKENI. The CDR3 extends over 15 amino acids. Trimming took 3 bases from V and 6 from J, leaving 15 bases between them. In nucleotides, the CDR3 is TGTGCCAGCTCACCGTCCGACCCTGGGGCTCAGCCCCAGCATTTT. It yields the protein CASSPSDPGAQPQHF. Variable domain in full (rest from reference TRBV18 and TRBJ1-5): NAGVMQNPRHLVRRRGQEARLRCSPMKGHSHVYWYRQLPEEGLKFMVYLQKENIIDESGMPKERFSAEFPKEGPSILRIQQVVRGDSAAYFCASSPSDPGAQPQHFGDGTRLSIL.

In its sample, this clone was seen a few times. V gene TRBV30 combines with J gene TRBJ2-3; possible D gene TRBD1, 5 bases. Germline CDR1 and CDR2: GTSNPN and SVGIG (reference sequence). This CDR3 comprises 12 residues. The V end was cut by 2 bases, the J end by 4 bases, with 7 bases between. Here the CDR3 DNA reads TGTGCCTGGAGTAAGGGGCCAGATACGCAGTATTTT. This encodes CAWSKGPDTQYF.

This clone has a handful of counts. The chain couples TRBV5-6 to TRBJ2-4; 12 nucleotides agree with TRBD2. The trim removed 1 base at V and 7 bases at J, leaving 9 bases unmatched. The CDR3 is 17 amino acids. Germline lookup yields CDR1 SGHDT and CDR2 YYEEEE. The CDR3: CASSLLASGGAENIQYF. DNA for the CDR3: TGTGCCAGCAGCTTGTTGGCTAGCGGGGGGGCCGAGAACATTCAGTACTTC.

This clone was recorded a few times. This chain connects TRBV11-1 to TRBJ1-2, with a weak D call TRBD1 (6 bases). CDR1 SGHAT and CDR2 FQDESV come from the germline V gene (reference sequence). The germline V and J ends were trimmed by 3 bases and 2 bases, with 7 bases remaining between them. The CDR3 loop spans 13 amino acids. CDR3 bases: TGTGCCAGCAGCTTGGGGACAAACTATGGCTACACCTTC. It codes for CASSLGTNYGYTF.

This clone was seen a handful of times. The chain carries TRBV30 and TRBJ1-1, with 11 bases fitting TRBD1. V lost 4 bases, J lost 6 bases, and 7 bases stayed unmatched. This CDR3 spans 14 amino acids. Germline assignment: CDR1 GTSNPN and CDR2 SVGIG (reference sequence). CDR3 region: CAWTPPGQGAEAFF. The CDR3 DNA sequence: TGTGCCTGGACTCCTCCGGGACAGGGGGCTGAAGCTTTCTTT.

The chain joins TRBV2 to TRBJ2-3, with a possible D match to TRBD2 (6 bases). The CDR3 sequence is 11 residues long. Deletions cut 2 bases from V and 15 bases from J, with 12 bases between. Germline lookup yields CDR1 SNHLY and CDR2 FYNNEI. The CDR3 spells CASSESGVGYF. CDR3 bases: TGTGCCAGCAGTGAATCGGGGGTAGGCTATTTT.

This chain links TRBV7-9 with TRBJ1-5; D gene unclear. The CDR3 runs to 14 residues. V lost 2 bases and J 3 bases, leaving 8 bases between the germline ends. Germline CDR1 reads SEHNR; CDR2 reads FQNEAQ (reference sequence). CDR3: CASSLFGDNQPQHF. CDR3 coding DNA: TGTGCCAGCAGCTTATTCGGAGACAATCAGCCCCAGCATTTT. The full variable domain, rest sourced from reference TRBV7-9 and TRBJ1-5, is DTGVSQNPRHKITKRGQNVTFRCDPISEHNRLYWYRQTLGQGPEFLTYFQNEAQLEKSRLLSDRFSAERPKGSFSTLEIQRTEQGDSAMYLCASSLFGDNQPQHFGDGTRLSIL.

There are a few counts of this clone. The CDR3 loop is CSVEGRGSDEKLFF. DNA of the CDR3: TGCAGCGTTGAAGGACGAGGGTCGGACGAAAAACTGTTTTTT. This chain uses TRBV29-1 with TRBJ1-4; D not resolved. The germline CDR1 and CDR2 sequences are SQVTM and ANQGSEA. This CDR3 is 14 amino acids long. Trimming took off 1 base at V and 8 bases at J, with 14 bases between the two ends.

The CDR3 DNA sequence: TGTGCCTGGAGTACCTGGACAGGGCTGAACACTGAAGCTTTCTTT. It codes for CAWSTWTGLNTEAFF. V is TRBV30 and J is TRBJ1-1, with 8 bases that match TRBD1. Germline V gene data show CDR1 as GTSNPN and CDR2 as SVGIG (reference sequence). Trimming removed 2 bases from V and 0 bases from J; junction bases left unmatched: 5. There are 15 residues in the CDR3.

V gene TRBV7-9 combines with J gene TRBJ1-1, with D unresolved. CDR1 and CDR2 from the germline V gene are SEHNR and FQNEAQ (reference sequence). The CDR3 length is 13 residues. With 2 bases removed from V and 8 bases from J, the gap between germline ends came to 12 bases. CDR3 in amino acids: CASSLMAAAEAFF. In nucleotides, the CDR3 is TGTGCCAGCAGCTTAATGGCCGCTGCAGAAGCTTTCTTT.

This clone was found a few times. Additional DNA sequences in this sample encode the identical CDR3. The chain recombines TRBV2 with TRBJ1-1; 7 bases map to TRBD1. The germline CDR1 and CDR2 sequences are SNHLY and FYNNEI. The J segment lost 0 bases and the V segment lost 2 bases, leaving 0 bases of the junction unmatched. This CDR3 has 14 amino acids. The DNA for the CDR3 is TGTGCCAGCAGTGAACAGGGGGTGAACACTGAAGCTTTCTTT. It yields the protein CASSEQGVNTEAFF.

The chain is built from TRBV19 and TRBJ1-2, with 9 nucleotides matching TRBD1. The length of the CDR3 is 16 residues. Germline CDR1 and CDR2: LNHDA and SQIVND (reference sequence). The ends lost 4 bases at V and 4 bases at J; junction bases unmatched: 10. CDR3: CASSRSRDRDPYGYTF. CDR3 DNA: TGTGCCAGTAGTAGGTCCCGGGACAGGGACCCCTATGGCTACACCTTC.

The chain uses TRBV7-2 and TRBJ2-7; 7 bases map to TRBD2. V lost 6 bases and J lost 4; bases outside the gene matches: 12. The length of the CDR3 is 15 residues. CDR1 SGHTA and CDR2 FQGNSA come from the germline V gene. CDR3 sequence (DNA): TGTGCCAGCAGGGGACCTAGCGGAGGGGAGTACGAGCAGTACTTC. Protein sequence: CASRGPSGGEYEQYF.

In its sample, this clone was seen a few times. This sequence joins TRBV10-3 and TRBJ2-1; TRBD2 aligns across 8 bases. The CDR3 sequence is 14 residues long. Germline V gene sequence: CDR1 ENHRY, CDR2 SYGVKD. The trim removed 0 bases at V and 7 bases at J, leaving 2 bases unmatched. The CDR3 sequence is CAISESASGNEQFF. For the CDR3, the DNA is TGTGCCATCAGTGAGTCGGCTAGCGGGAATGAGCAGTTCTTC.

The gene calls are TRBV7-9 and TRBJ1-2; 9 bases fit TRBD1. The CDR3 length is 15 residues. Germline V lookup: CDR1 SEHNR, CDR2 FQNEAQ (reference sequence). The V and J ends lost 4 bases and 6 bases, in that order; junction bases with no gene match: 9. The CDR3, as DNA: TGTGCCAGCAGCTCTTCCACAGGGGGCGTGGATGGCTACACCTTC. Translation: CASSSSTGGVDGYTF.

This chain links TRBV18 with TRBJ2-3; 10 bases align to TRBD2. V shed 3 bases, J shed 0 bases, and the junction held 6 bases outside the gene matches. CDR1 KGHSH and CDR2 LQKENI come from the germline V gene. CDR3 length: 17 amino acids. As DNA, the CDR3 is TGTGCCAGCTCACCCCTAGCGGGAGCGAGCAGCACAGATACGCAGTATTTT. As protein: CASSPLAGASSTDTQYF.

The chain joins TRBV6-5 to TRBJ1-5; weak D call: TRBD1 (5 bases). V was trimmed by 0 bases and J by 6 bases, leaving 9 bases between them. Germline V gene lookup returns CDR1 MNHEY and CDR2 SVGAGI. The CDR3 covers 14 residues. Written as DNA, the CDR3 is TGTGCCAGCAGTTACTCGCGGGGCAGTCAGCCCCAGCATTTT. It translates to CASSYSRGSQPQHF.